The T cell receptor beta chain under discussion was sequenced for a study of blood T cell repertoires in COVID-19. The wider study: Donors in the United States, Italy and Spain gave samples during acute or convalescent COVID-19.

Germline loops: CDR1 SGHNT, CDR2 YENEEA. The CDR3 has 15 amino acids. V lost 5 bases and J lost 7, with 17 bases in between. The protocol was immunoSEQ multiplex PCR, while the TCRdb copy is restricted to in-frame clones and leaves out a portion. The profile covers about 150,000 clones, with less than 90% appearing a single time and around 40% taken by the ten largest. Sequencing was done on a sample of peripheral blood. The chain couples TRBV11-3 to TRBJ2-2; TRBD1 is a possible D gene (6 bases). The clonotype originates from a human donor in a cohort sampled during active COVID-19. DNA of the CDR3: TGTGCCAGCAGCGCCCACAGGGACCTAAGCGGGGAGCTGTTTTTT. This codes for CASSAHRDLSGELFF.